These T cell receptor beta chains were read from a single sample in a study of T cell clonotyping in hematopoietic cell transplantation. Assay: immunoSEQ multiplex PCR; the TCRdb copy retains only in-frame clones and omits some. The sample records over 15,000 clones, roughly 85% being singletons. The sequencing input was peripheral blood mononuclear cells. These receptors were taken from a woman aged 40 to 50 in good health. Some clones in this sample may be carry-over from other donors' samples. The CDR3 runs from the conserved cysteine through the conserved F or W. Fields, in order: J gene, V gene, D gene, clone size, CDR3 protein, CDR3 DNA. D genes are given only for firm matches. Size values are once, few and many counts, or a class for expanded clones, and some rows have none.

J: TRBJ2-7; V: TRBV7-2; D: -; size: -; CDR3: CASSSIHENEQYF; DNA: TGTGCCAGCAGCTCGATCCATGAGAACGAGCAGTACTTC
J: TRBJ1-5; V: TRBV7-9; D: -; size: -; CDR3: CASSDSYQPQHF; DNA: TGTGCCAGCAGTGACAGTTATCAGCCCCAGCATTTT
J: TRBJ2-2; V: TRBV4-2; D: TRBD2; size: -; CDR3: CASSQDLRGGRGTGELFF; DNA: TGTGCCAGCAGCCAAGATCTAAGGGGCGGGAGAGGCACCGGGGAGCTGTTTTTT
J: TRBJ1-2; V: TRBV6-5; D: -; size: -; CDR3: CASSYSGGADGYTF; DNA: TGTGCCAGCAGTTACTCGGGGGGCGCGGATGGCTACACCTTC
J: TRBJ1-2; V: TRBV2; D: -; size: -; CDR3: CASRAGLYYGYTF; DNA: TGTGCCAGCAGAGCGGGACTGTACTATGGCTACACCTTC
J: TRBJ2-2; V: TRBV7-9; D: TRBD1; size: -; CDR3: CASSSHRGPGELFF; DNA: TGTGCCAGCAGCTCCCACAGGGGGCCCGGGGAGCTGTTTTTT
J: TRBJ1-5; V: TRBV7-6; D: -; size: -; CDR3: CASSPRAGHSNQPQHF; DNA: TGTGCCAGCAGCCCTCGGGCGGGGCACAGCAATCAGCCCCAGCATTTT
J: TRBJ1-4; V: TRBV29-1; D: -; size: -; CDR3: CSVEDHWQTTNEKLFF; DNA: TGCAGCGTTGAAGATCATTGGCAGACAACTAATGAAAAACTGTTTTTT
J: TRBJ2-3; V: TRBV6-4; D: TRBD2; size: -; CDR3: CASSPGGGSADTQYF; DNA: TGTGCCAGCAGTCCCGGGGGGGGAAGTGCGGATACGCAGTATTTT
J: TRBJ1-2; V: TRBV13; D: TRBD1; size: -; CDR3: CASSSSGTVYGYTF; DNA: TGTGCCAGCAGCTCGAGCGGGACAGTCTATGGCTACACCTTC
J: TRBJ2-7; V: TRBV7-6; D: -; size: -; CDR3: CASSQIGFGGTSEEQYF; DNA: TGTGCCAGCAGCCAGATCGGTTTCGGAGGGACCTCAGAAGAGCAGTACTTC
J: TRBJ2-1; V: TRBV30; D: TRBD2; size: -; CDR3: CAWRLADNEQFF; DNA: TGTGCCTGGAGACTAGCGGATAATGAGCAGTTCTTC
J: TRBJ2-1; V: TRBV5-4; D: -; size: -; CDR3: CASSLISGEPYNEQFF; DNA: TGTGCCAGCAGCTTGATTTCGGGAGAACCCTACAATGAGCAGTTCTTC
J: TRBJ1-1; V: TRBV6-5; D: -; size: -; CDR3: CASSYSWTALNTEAFF; DNA: TGTGCCAGCAGTTACTCCTGGACAGCCCTGAACACTGAAGCTTTCTTT
J: TRBJ1-2; V: TRBV30; D: -; size: -; CDR3: CAWGRAPYGYTF; DNA: TGTGCCTGGGGCCGAGCCCCCTATGGCTACACCTTC
J: TRBJ1-1; V: TRBV7-2; D: TRBD1; size: -; CDR3: CASTSQGETEAFF; DNA: TGTGCCAGCACCTCCCAGGGGGAAACTGAAGCTTTCTTT
J: TRBJ1-1; V: TRBV6-6; D: -; size: -; CDR3: CASCPGTKAFF; DNA: TGTGCCAGCTGTCCAGGGACCAAAGCTTTCTTT
J: TRBJ1-5; V: TRBV25-1; D: -; size: -; CDR3: CASSEGNGVSESQHF; DNA: TGTGCCAGCAGTGAAGGAAACGGTGTCTCGGAGTCCCAGCATTTT
J: TRBJ2-7; V: TRBV27; D: TRBD2; size: -; CDR3: CASSSTSGRPGTYEQYF; DNA: TGTGCCAGCAGTTCGACTAGCGGGAGGCCCGGGACTTACGAGCAGTACTTC
J: TRBJ1-5; V: TRBV5-8; D: -; size: -; CDR3: CASSLTGNSNQPQHF; DNA: TGTGCCAGCAGCTTGACAGGGAATAGCAATCAGCCCCAGCATTTT
J: TRBJ1-1; V: TRBV29-1; D: TRBD1; size: -; CDR3: CSVSGTGENTEAFF; DNA: TGCAGCGTTTCCGGGACAGGGGAAAACACTGAAGCTTTCTTT
J: TRBJ2-7; V: TRBV28; D: -; size: -; CDR3: CASRYGGRNYEQYF; DNA: TGTGCCAGCAGGTATGGAGGCCGGAACTACGAGCAGTACTTC
J: TRBJ2-1; V: TRBV7-6; D: -; size: -; CDR3: CASSLDTGPGSYNEQFF; DNA: TGTGCCAGCAGCTTAGACACAGGGCCGGGATCCTACAATGAGCAGTTCTTC
J: TRBJ2-1; V: TRBV9; D: TRBD2; size: -; CDR3: CASSVGTSGNRKEYNEQFF; DNA: TGTGCCAGCAGCGTCGGGACTAGCGGGAATAGAAAGGAATACAATGAGCAGTTCTTC
J: TRBJ2-7; V: TRBV2; D: -; size: few; CDR3: CASRADSYEQYF; DNA: TGTGCCAGCAGGGCAGATTCCTACGAGCAGTACTTC
J: TRBJ2-5; V: TRBV7-7; D: -; size: -; CDR3: CASSPLGVGETQYF; DNA: TGTGCCAGCAGCCCCCTGGGAGTCGGGGAGACCCAGTACTTC
J: TRBJ2-5; V: TRBV5-4; D: TRBD2; size: -; CDR3: CASSQTGGSGLAGGKTQYF; DNA: TGTGCCAGCAGCCAGACAGGGGGCTCGGGACTAGCGGGAGGCAAGACCCAGTACTTC
J: TRBJ1-5; V: TRBV28; D: -; size: once; CDR3: CASSSSGVTDQPQHF; DNA: TGTGCCAGCAGTTCTTCAGGGGTTACCGATCAGCCCCAGCATTTT
J: TRBJ2-7; V: TRBV2; D: -; size: -; CDR3: CATALAVLEQYF; DNA: TGTGCCACCGCACTAGCAGTACTCGAGCAGTACTTC
J: TRBJ2-7; V: TRBV13; D: -; size: -; CDR3: CASSLNTEYEQYF; DNA: TGTGCCAGCAGCCTTAACACGGAGTACGAGCAGTACTTC
J: TRBJ1-5; V: TRBV15; D: TRBD1; size: once; CDR3: CATSRGRGTGGLFGNQPQHF; DNA: TGTGCCACCAGCAGAGGAAGAGGGACAGGGGGACTTTTTGGCAATCAGCCCCAGCATTTT
J: TRBJ1-2; V: TRBV29-1; D: -; size: few; CDR3: CSVESGRGYTF; DNA: TGCAGCGTTGAGTCAGGGCGTGGCTACACCTTC
J: TRBJ2-1; V: TRBV6-6; D: TRBD2; size: -; CDR3: CASSSSAGGYYNEQFF; DNA: TGTGCCAGCAGTTCCTCTGCGGGAGGGTACTACAATGAGCAGTTCTTC
J: TRBJ1-4; V: TRBV6-5; D: TRBD1; size: few; CDR3: CASSGDRGVEKLFF; DNA: TGTGCCAGCAGTGGGGACAGGGGAGTCGAAAAACTGTTTTTT
J: TRBJ2-7; V: TRBV6-6; D: TRBD1; size: -; CDR3: CASTPRDRGSYEQYF; DNA: TGTGCCAGCACCCCCCGGGACAGGGGTTCCTACGAGCAGTACTTC
J: TRBJ1-5; V: TRBV30; D: -; size: -; CDR3: CAWSVGSNQPQHF; DNA: TGTGCCTGGAGTGTTGGCAGCAATCAGCCCCAGCATTTT
J: TRBJ2-7; V: TRBV7-2; D: -; size: -; CDR3: CASSPNRDTYEQYF; DNA: TGTGCCAGCAGCCCTAACAGGGACACCTACGAGCAGTACTTC
J: TRBJ2-7; V: TRBV28; D: -; size: -; CDR3: CATALSRGRGSYEQYF; DNA: TGTGCCACCGCCCTTTCTCGGGGTCGGGGCTCCTACGAGCAGTACTTC
J: TRBJ2-7; V: TRBV10-3; D: -; size: -; CDR3: CAIARGSHEQYF; DNA: TGTGCCATCGCTAGGGGTTCCCACGAGCAGTACTTC
J: TRBJ1-2; V: TRBV15; D: -; size: once; CDR3: CATSRDQGAGNYGYTF; DNA: TGTGCCACCAGCAGAGATCAGGGAGCCGGCAACTATGGCTACACCTTC
J: TRBJ2-7; V: TRBV10-1; D: -; size: -; CDR3: CASSGSSIRWPKTSYEQYF; DNA: TGCGCCAGCAGCGGGTCTTCTATACGCTGGCCGAAGACTTCCTACGAGCAGTACTTC
J: TRBJ1-5; V: TRBV7-8; D: -; size: -; CDR3: CASSPLGFGGDQPQHF; DNA: TGTGCCAGCAGCCCCTTAGGATTCGGGGGCGACCAGCCCCAGCATTTT
J: TRBJ1-1; V: TRBV11-2; D: TRBD1; size: -; CDR3: CASSYSNPPQGVAFF; DNA: TGTGCCAGCAGTTACTCGAATCCCCCACAGGGGGTGGCTTTCTTT